This T cell receptor beta chain appears in the sequencing data of a study of control samples from healthy donors and cancer patients. The table came from immunoSEQ multiplex PCR; TCRdb's copy has only in-frame clones and leaves some out. Here the sample spans tens of thousands of clones, about 94% being singletons. This receptor was taken from a man aged 55-75 years in good health. The sequencing input was blood.

CDR3 residues: CASSVEGSLLQPQHF. The CDR3 bases are TGTGCCAGCAGCGTAGAGGGCAGTCTATTGCAGCCCCAGCATTTT. The chain combines TRBV9 with TRBJ1-5; no clear D. Germline V gene lookup returns CDR1 SGDLS and CDR2 YYNGEE. The CDR3 runs 15 residues. Trimming shortened V by 0 bases and J by 7 bases, and 14 bases separated the two germline ends.